This T cell receptor beta chain was identified during a study of CXCR3-negative and CXCR3-positive naive CD8 T cells. UMI-labeled 5' RACE yielded the TRB cDNA libraries. TCRdb re-called the 5' RACE reads and catalogs CDR3 proteins one per entry, DNA excluded. This sample's table has roughly 140,000 distinct CDR3 sequences. This CDR3 has 14 amino acids. From germline, CDR1 is SEHNR and CDR2 FQNEAQ (reference sequence). Comments on this clonotype: What it binds is not known.

Study-level points and caveats: Greater hydrophobicity was found in TRB CDR3s of CXCR3-positive naive cells than of CXCR3-negative naive cells.

The receptor comes from a human donor in good health. Some clones in this sample may be carry-over from other donors' samples. The chain carries TRBV7-9 and TRBJ1-6; TCRdb's D gene call, TRBD1, goes unchecked for lack of DNA. Sequenced: naive CXCR3+ CD8+ T cells from blood. Subset specified: CD45RO-CCR7+CD27+CD95- naive CD8+ T cells expressing CXCR3 (TNR3+). The CDR3 loop reads CASSIGGQDSPLHF.